Sequencing of this T cell receptor beta chain was carried out in a study of CD8 T cells in ankylosing spondylitis. Broader study findings: Both synovial fluid and blood in reactive arthritis had previously been reported to carry some motif variants. Matched ankylosing spondylitis synovial fluid reportedly showed significant enrichment of disease-linked clones.

This CDR3 contains 15 residues. Trimming shortened V by 0 bases and J by 8 bases, and 13 bases separated the two germline ends. The germline V gene encodes CDR1 MNHEY and CDR2 SVGAGI. This clonotype was observed many times. No antigen is known for it. TCRdb analysed the 5' RACE reads with MiXCR anew, one entry per CDR3 protein. The table shows fewer than 250,000 distinct CDR3 sequences, with about 10% occurring only once. The rearrangement links TRBV6-5 to TRBJ1-4; possibly TRBD1 for D (5 bases). The TCR sequence derives from a male donor with ankylosing spondylitis or in good health (not recorded which). The specimen was blood, either unsorted or a sorted T cell fraction (not recorded which). The CDR3 loop is CASSYSRGLEEKLFF. The CDR3 coding sequence is TGTGCCAGCAGTTACTCCCGGGGGTTGGAGGAAAAACTGTTTTTT.